The entry below gives a single T cell receptor beta chain sequence along with its context. This clone's antigen is unknown. Per-base qualities were not stored, and no clone one base away is much larger. This entry is derived from a study of blood T cells in healthy people across ages (dated by TCRdb to about 2015). Turning to the overall study: In model experiments, roughly one uniquely barcoded TCR beta cDNA molecule per two T cells was captured by template switching. The study measured age-related changes in TCR beta repertoire diversity using deep sequencing normalized with unique cDNA molecular identifiers. The donors were split into four age groups: young (average about 15 years), middle-aged (around 40), aged (62) and long-lived (under 90). To avoid experimental bias, donors of different ages were randomly spread across the sequencing lanes. For two donors (one aged 18 to 30 and one aged 80 or older), the study analyzed two additional independent replicas of 1 million unique cDNA reads from the same blood draw. The study at large found these results: Compared with the aged group, the long-lived group had more naive CD4+ T cells, fewer expanded clones and increased TCR diversity, a pattern suggesting age selection. Because donor CMV infection status was unknown, age-related changes in expanded clonotypes were potentially confounded. Since profiling was done on bulk unsorted PBMCs, naive and antigen-experienced compartments could not be conclusively compared. There was a strong correlation between observed TCR beta diversity and the percentage of naive T cells measured by flow cytometry. As age increased, observed TCR beta diversity per million T cells dropped in a roughly linear way, and a significant reduction was already evident by age about 40. Estimates of total diversity based on one million sequenced T cells were considered lower bounds and underestimates.

The method behind the library was 5' RACE. The sequencer was an Illumina HiSeq 2500. A second PCR of roughly 6 to 11 cycles was performed with a sample-barcoded 5' primer and a J-beta primer mix. A unique molecular identifier was introduced onto each TCR beta cDNA molecule by a template-switch 5' adaptor carrying 12 random nucleotides. Each sample yielded at least 3 million CDR3-containing paired-end reads. First-strand cDNA synthesis was performed from all RNA using the Mint cDNA synthesis kit, with priming by a TRBC-specific oligonucleotide. Following uracil-DNA glycosylase treatment, all cDNA underwent a first 18-cycle PCR with the universal primers M1SS and BC2_uni_R. Processing in the source paper ran as follows. Each sample was normalized by randomly selecting 1 million high-quality reads, each carrying a distinct molecular identifier. Reads sharing molecular identifiers were discarded rather than binned into consensus sequences. MiTCR, run with a Q25 quality threshold and the strictest error-elimination algorithm, handled CDR3 identification, clonotype clustering and error correction. Lower-bound total TCR beta diversity was estimated with a nonparametric unseen species model using Euler transformation. TCRdb passed the public sequencing reads through fastp at Q25 and MiXCR, retaining productive beta sequences. Entries are consolidated by CDR3 protein sequence, retaining the most common genes and DNA. The V and J calls, along with clone size, are taken from TCRdb and not from the paper's own processing. This sample lists hundreds of thousands of distinct CDR3 sequences; roughly 44% were detected once. Together, the top ten hold approximately 19% of the sample.

Donors were a few dozen systemically healthy Caucasian individuals from Russia aged roughly 6 to 90 years. Each donor gave 8 to 10 milliliters of peripheral blood, drawn into EDTA-treated Vacutainer tubes. Ficoll-Paque density-gradient centrifugation was used to isolate PBMCs, with at least 6.5 million obtained per sample. Trizol reagent was used to extract total RNA from PBMCs, with at least 6 micrograms per sample. For every donor, an aliquot of PBMCs went through flow cytometry to measure the percentages of naive CD45RAhigh/CD27high T cells. From the germline V gene (reference sequence), CDR1 is DFQATT and CDR2 is SNEGSKA. V and J lose 5 bases and 0 bases, and a span of 8 bases separates them. From its cysteine to its phenylalanine, the CDR3 spans 14 amino acids. The read is trimmed to its CDR3 DNA, 42 bases read in frame from base 1.

The TCR was taken from a man aged 60 to 69 in good health. The sample consisted of blood. The rearranged segments are TRBV20-1 and TRBJ2-6, with TRBD1 tentatively as D gene (5 bases match). This receptor has the CDR3 CSAGRGSGANVLTF. The bases read TGCAGTGCTGGAAGGGGCTCTGGGGCCAACGTCCTGACTTTC.